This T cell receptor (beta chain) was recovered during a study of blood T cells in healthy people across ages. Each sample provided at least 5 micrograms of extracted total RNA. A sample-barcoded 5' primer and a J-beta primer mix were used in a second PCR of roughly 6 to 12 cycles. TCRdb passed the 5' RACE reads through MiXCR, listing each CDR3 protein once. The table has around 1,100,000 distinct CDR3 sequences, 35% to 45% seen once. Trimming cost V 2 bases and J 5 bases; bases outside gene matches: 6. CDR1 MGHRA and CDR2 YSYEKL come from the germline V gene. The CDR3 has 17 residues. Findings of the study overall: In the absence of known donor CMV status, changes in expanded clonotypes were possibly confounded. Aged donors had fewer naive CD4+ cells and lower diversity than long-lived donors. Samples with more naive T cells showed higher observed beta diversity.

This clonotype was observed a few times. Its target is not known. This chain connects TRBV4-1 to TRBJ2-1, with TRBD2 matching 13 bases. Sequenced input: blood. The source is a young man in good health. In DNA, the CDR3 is TGCGCCAGCAGCCAACTTACTAGCGGGGGGGCCAACAATGAGCAGTTCTTC. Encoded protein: CASSQLTSGGANNEQFF.